This T cell receptor beta chain was documented in a study of PD-1 blockade in classical Hodgkin lymphoma. Profiling relied on immunoSEQ multiplex PCR, and the TCRdb table lists in-frame clones only, not all of them. Of some 96,000 clones listed, around 80% were seen once; the top ten hold 10% to 15%. Every single patient, without exception, relapsed after autologous stem cell transplantation, and brentuximab vedotin exposure varied. The sequenced sample was peripheral blood mononuclear cells (PBMCs), obtained at baseline. This TCR came from a human donor with classical Hodgkin lymphoma.

The CDR3 nucleotides read TGTGCCATCAGTGAGTCTCCCGGACAGGGAGGGGGCTACACCTTC. Translating it yields CAISESPGQGGGYTF. The genes are TRBV10-3 and TRBJ1-2, with 8 positions matching TRBD1. Germline loops: CDR1 ENHRY, CDR2 SYGVKD. CDR3 length: 15 residues. Unmatched junction bases numbered 8, after V lost 0 bases and J lost 8 bases.